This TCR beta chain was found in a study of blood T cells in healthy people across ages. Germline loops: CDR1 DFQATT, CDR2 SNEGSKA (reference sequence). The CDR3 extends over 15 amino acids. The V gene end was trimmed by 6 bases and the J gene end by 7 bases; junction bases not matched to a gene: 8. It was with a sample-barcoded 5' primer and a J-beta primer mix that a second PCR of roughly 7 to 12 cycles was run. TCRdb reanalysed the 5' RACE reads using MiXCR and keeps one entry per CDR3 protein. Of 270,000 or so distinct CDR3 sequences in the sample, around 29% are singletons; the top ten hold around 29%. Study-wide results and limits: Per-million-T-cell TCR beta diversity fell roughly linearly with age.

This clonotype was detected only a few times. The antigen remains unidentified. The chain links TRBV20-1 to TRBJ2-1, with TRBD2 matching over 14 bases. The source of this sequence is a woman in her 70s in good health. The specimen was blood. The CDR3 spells CSAQGTSGSRNEQFF. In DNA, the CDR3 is TGCAGTGCCCAGGGGACTAGCGGGAGTAGGAATGAGCAGTTCTTC.